Listed here are 13 T cell receptor beta chains from one sample, sequenced in a study of OX40 agonist ivuxolimab in advanced cancers. Assay used: immunoSEQ multiplex PCR; TCRdb lists only in-frame clones, some missing. The sample carries some 77,000 clones, less than 95% recorded once. The sample here was CD4+ or CD8+ T cells sorted from blood, taken in a trial of the OX40 agonist ivuxolimab. These TCRs come from an adult with an advanced solid tumor such as melanoma, head and neck, liver or kidney cancer.

The gene calls are TRBV18 and TRBJ2-2; perhaps TRBD2 as D (6 bases). In germline, CDR1 is KGHSH, CDR2 LQKENI. The length of the CDR3 is 16 residues. With 5 bases removed from V and 1 base from J, the gap between germline ends came to 14 bases. The CDR3 DNA follows: TGTGCCAGCTCAGGACAAGACGGGGGGAACACCGGGGAGCTGTTTTTT. This encodes CASSGQDGGNTGELFF.

The chain is built from TRBV7-2 and TRBJ1-3, with 8 bases identical to TRBD1. With V trimmed by 4 bases and J by 4 bases, 6 bases remained unmatched. This CDR3 has 15 amino acids. Germline V CDR1 and CDR2: SGHTA, FQGNSA. The CDR3 protein is CASSSRRGPGNTIYF. The CDR3 region has the DNA TGTGCCAGCAGCTCCCGCAGGGGGCCGGGAAACACCATATATTTT.

V is TRBV10-1 and J is TRBJ2-2, with a tentative D call TRBD1 (6 bases). CDR3 length: 13 amino acids. With 8 bases removed from V and 5 bases from J, the gap between germline ends came to 12 bases. Germline CDR1 is WNHNN and CDR2 is SYGVQD (reference sequence). The CDR3 sequence: CASGGKGTGELFF. The CDR3 DNA is TGCGCCAGCGGGGGCAAGGGGACCGGGGAGCTGTTTTTT.

The rearrangement joins TRBV4-2 to TRBJ2-1, with D perhaps TRBD2 (6 bases). The ends were cut back, 5 bases at V and 9 bases at J, with 11 bases in the middle. This CDR3 is 12 amino acids long. Germline CDR1 is LGHNA and CDR2 is YNFKEQ. This CDR3 is CASSTQGGEQFF. The CDR3 DNA follows: TGTGCCAGCAGCACCCAGGGAGGTGAGCAGTTCTTC.

This clone occurred once. The chain employs TRBV19 and TRBJ1-5; D not resolved. This CDR3 is built from 17 residues. Germline V CDR1 and CDR2: LNHDA, SQIVND (reference sequence). The V and J ends lost 1 base and 1 base respectively, with 14 bases between them. CDR3 in DNA: TGTGCCAGTAGTATAGTATCGGGGAGGTTGAGCAATCAGCCCCAGCATTTT. Amino acids: CASSIVSGRLSNQPQHF.

The chain joins TRBV11-3 to TRBJ2-6; unclear D gene. The germline V and J ends were trimmed by 0 bases and 0 bases, with 3 bases remaining between them. Germline loops: CDR1 SGHNT, CDR2 YENEEA. CDR3 length: 15 amino acids. In DNA, the CDR3 is TGTGCCAGCAGCTTAGATAGCTCTGGGGCCAACGTCCTGACTTTC. Amino acids: CASSLDSSGANVLTF.

This chain uses TRBV18 with TRBJ1-1, with D uncertain. CDR3 length: 13 residues. V was cut by 4 bases and J by 4 bases, with 10 bases left in between. In germline, CDR1 is KGHSH, CDR2 LQKENI. In DNA form, the CDR3 reads TGTGCCAGCTCACTCCTAATTGGCACTGAAGCTTTCTTT. This encodes CASSLLIGTEAFF.

This chain links TRBV11-2 with TRBJ1-1; D remains unclear. V lost 0 bases, J lost 1 base, and 9 bases lay in between. CDR3 length: 15 residues. Germline lookup yields CDR1 SGHAT and CDR2 FQNNGV. The CDR3 loop is CASSLESGTNTEAFF. CDR3 in DNA: TGTGCCAGCAGCTTAGAGTCCGGAACGAACACTGAAGCTTTCTTT.

The rearrangement uses TRBV7-6 and TRBJ2-5; 7 nucleotides match TRBD2. Trimming took 6 bases from V and 5 from J; bases not matched to a gene: 15. CDR1 is SGHVS and CDR2 is FNYEAQ in the germline V gene. The CDR3 totals 16 residues. This chain's CDR3 is CASSRRPREEKETQYF. The DNA of the CDR3 is TGTGCCAGCAGTCGCCGACCCCGGGAGGAGAAGGAGACCCAGTACTTC.

This rearrangement joins TRBV9 to TRBJ2-2; 10 bases are a match to TRBD2. The J segment lost 5 bases and the V segment lost 0 bases, leaving 7 bases of the junction unmatched. From germline, CDR1 is SGDLS and CDR2 YYNGEE. CDR3 length: 17 residues. This CDR3 reads CASSVAPAGGPTGELFF. The CDR3 DNA sequence: TGTGCCAGCAGCGTAGCTCCAGCGGGGGGGCCGACCGGGGAGCTGTTTTTT.

V and J are TRBV28 and TRBJ1-1; unclear D gene. Trimming took 10 bases from V and 3 from J, leaving 12 bases between them. The germline gives CDR1 MDHEN, CDR2 SYDVKM. The CDR3 covers 12 residues. This CDR3 reads CATQRVDTEAFF. In nucleotides, the CDR3 is TGTGCCACCCAGAGAGTAGACACTGAAGCTTTCTTT.

This chain links TRBV11-2 with TRBJ1-2, with 10 nucleotides matching TRBD1. The CDR3 extends over 13 amino acids. Trimming cost V 5 bases and J 5 bases; bases outside gene matches: 2. CDR1 SGHAT and CDR2 FQNNGV come from the germline V gene. In nucleotides, the CDR3 is TGTGCCAGCAGCGAGGGACAGGGGTATGGCTACACCTTC. Translated: CASSEGQGYGYTF.

V usage is TRBV19 and J usage is TRBJ2-5; possibly TRBD1 for D (6 bases). The germline gives CDR1 LNHDA, CDR2 SQIVND (reference sequence). Deletions cut 3 bases from V and 5 bases from J, with 10 bases between. The CDR3 totals 13 residues. The CDR3 region is CASSIQGLETQYF. The CDR3 nucleotides read TGTGCCAGTAGTATCCAGGGGCTGGAGACCCAGTACTTC.